The T cell receptor (beta chain) described here comes from a study of shared clonotypes between healthy human individuals. Here immunoSEQ multiplex PCR was the method, and the copy in TCRdb shows in-frame clones only, minus some. The sample shows more than 2 million clones, about 95% of them seen only once. The naive CD8 population came from CD45RO-negative cells selected for CCR7, without terminally differentiated effector memory CD45RA+ cells. V was pared by 0 bases and J by 0 bases, with 9 bases between. Per the germline V gene, CDR1 is MNHEY and CDR2 is SVGAGI. CDR3 length: 16 residues. Notes on this clone: What it binds is not known.

Study findings and constraints: When naive CD4 clonotypes were compared across a handful of donors, about 5% were shared.

The source material was naive CD8+ T cells sorted from blood. This chain connects TRBV6-5 to TRBJ2-1, with D maybe TRBD2 (6 bases). This TCR came from a young man in good health. The CDR3 nucleotides read TGTGCCAGCAGTTACTCGAAGGAGGGCTCCTACAATGAGCAGTTCTTC. Its translation: CASSYSKEGSYNEQFF.